The 30 T cell receptor beta chains presented below share a single source sample, sequenced in a study of HIV-infected patients and healthy controls (dated by TCRdb to about 2014). Receptor libraries were prepared by 5' RACE. Reads for this sample came from an Illumina MiSeq. TCRdb reworked the public reads: Q25 trimming with fastp, MiXCR clone assembly, productive beta chains retained. Each entry merges the rows of one CDR3 protein and shows their most common DNA and genes. For this sample the table gives around 62,000 distinct CDR3 sequences, of which roughly 21% were detected only once. The leading ten clones occupy about 1.5% of the sample. What was sequenced was CD4+ T cells from blood. The receptors come from a human donor in good health.

This clonotype occurred many times. The chain uses TRBV7-2 and TRBJ2-4; possibly TRBD2 for D (7 bases). The CDR3 is 15 residues long. The germline V gene has CDR1 SGHTA and CDR2 FQGNSA. V was pared by 4 bases and J by 3 bases, with 13 bases between. The CDR3 region is CASSSTRGGKNIQYF. CDR3 DNA sequence: TGTGCCAGCAGCTCTACGAGGGGGGGCAAAAACATTCAGTACTTC. The full variable domain, rest sourced from reference TRBV7-2 and TRBJ2-4, is GAGVSQSPSNKVTEKGKDVELRCDPISGHTALYWYRQSLGQGLEFLIYFQGNSAPDKSGLPSDRFSAERTGGSVSTLTIQRTQQEDSAVYLCASSSTRGGKNIQYFGAGTRLSVL.

In regard to this clonotype: A single base separates this from a much larger clone, so it may be a read error. V and J are TRBV20-1 and TRBJ2-3; D gene unclear. The germline CDR1 and CDR2 sequences are DFQATT and SNEGSKA (reference sequence). The V and J ends lost 2 bases and 2 bases respectively, with 14 bases between them. The CDR3 has 15 residues. Here the CDR3 DNA reads TGCAGTGCTAGAACTACCCAAGGCTCCACAGATACGCAGTATTTT. Protein product: CSARTTQGSTDTQYF.

This clonotype was recorded once. This may be a read error: a much more frequent sequence differs by one nucleotide. The V call is TRBV6-5, the J call TRBJ1-3; the D is unclear. Germline CDR1 is MNHEY and CDR2 is SVGAGI. The CDR3 runs to 15 residues. The CDR3 sequence is CASSYSGSSENTIYF. CDR3 in DNA: TGTGCCAGCAGTTACTCTGGGAGCTCTGAAAACACCATATATTTT.

There are many counts of this clonotype. The chain carries TRBV6-5 and TRBJ1-2; D perhaps matches TRBD1 (6 bases). Germline values: CDR1 MNHEY, CDR2 SVGAGI. This CDR3 contains 15 residues. The V end was cut by 4 bases, the J end by 0 bases, with 12 bases between. This CDR3 reads CASSSVQGANYGYTF. CDR3 in DNA: TGTGCCAGCAGTTCCGTACAGGGAGCTAACTATGGCTACACCTTC.

This clonotype has ten or more counts. The gene calls are TRBV4-1 and TRBJ2-3; D is perhaps TRBD1 (6 bases). The CDR3 runs 15 residues. In germline, CDR1 is MGHRA, CDR2 YSYEKL. V lost 6 bases to trimming and J lost 2 bases, with 15 bases between them. CDR3 coding DNA: TGCGCCAGCAGATCCAACCAGGGGCTCACAGATACGCAGTATTTT. Translation: CASRSNQGLTDTQYF.

Ten or more counts support this clonotype. The CDR3 DNA reads as TGTGCCAGCAGCCAAGAGACAGGGGGCAATGAGCAGTTCTTC. Encoded protein: CASSQETGGNEQFF. This chain joins TRBV3-1 and TRBJ2-1, with 9 nucleotides matching TRBD1. V was pared by 0 bases and J by 6 bases, with 0 bases of the junction left unmatched. The CDR3 covers 14 residues. Germline V gene sequence: CDR1 LGHDT, CDR2 YNNKEL (reference sequence).

In this sample, this clonotype turned up a few times. The chain employs TRBV18 and TRBJ2-1, with TRBD2 matching over 12 bases. V was clipped by 6 bases and J by 7 bases; unmatched bases: 7. The CDR3 spans 15 residues. Germline V CDR1 and CDR2: KGHSH, LQKENI. For the CDR3, the DNA is TGTGCCAGCTCCCCGGGACTAGCGGGTGCGAATGAGCAGTTCTTC. Protein sequence: CASSPGLAGANEQFF.

There are many counts of this clonotype. The chain links TRBV19 to TRBJ1-5; possible D gene TRBD1, 5 bases. Trimming left V 6 bases short and J 1 base short, with 13 bases between. The V gene's germline CDR1 is LNHDA and CDR2 SQIVND (reference sequence). This CDR3 has 15 residues. The CDR3 region is CASRAPGPSNQPQHF. In DNA form, the CDR3 reads TGTGCCAGTAGAGCCCCGGGACCCAGCAATCAGCCCCAGCATTTT.

This clonotype was picked up a small number of times. V and J are TRBV9 and TRBJ2-3; TRBD2 aligns across 7 bases. Per the germline V gene, CDR1 is SGDLS and CDR2 is YYNGEE. V shed 4 bases, J shed 2 bases, and the junction held 4 bases outside the gene matches. The CDR3 contains 14 residues. In nucleotides, the CDR3 is TGTGCCAGCAGCCCCCGGGACTACACAGATACGCAGTATTTT. Residues: CASSPRDYTDTQYF.

This clonotype came up many times. CDR3 sequence reads: CASSLQGSPLHF. CDR3 nucleotide sequence: TGTGCCAGCAGCCTACAGGGCTCACCCCTCCACTTT. V and J are TRBV12-3 or TRBV12-4 and TRBJ1-6; TRBD1 is a possible D gene (6 bases). This CDR3 contains 12 residues. The V gene lost 6 bases and the J gene lost 10 bases, with 10 bases spanning the gap.

This clonotype was counted many times. The chain has TRBV7-2 and TRBJ2-1; the D gene is possibly TRBD1 (6 bases). The germline V gene has CDR1 SGHTA and CDR2 FQGNSA. CDR3 length: 16 amino acids. Trimming cost V 4 bases and J 6 bases, with 19 bases left between them. DNA for the CDR3: TGTGCCAGCAGCTCACAAACAGGGTATCAGGGCAATGAGCAGTTCTTC. Translation: CASSSQTGYQGNEQFF.

In its sample, this clonotype was seen a few times. The V and J genes are TRBV19 and TRBJ1-5, with D unresolved. The germline gives CDR1 LNHDA, CDR2 SQIVND (reference sequence). Trimming took 2 bases from V and 4 from J, leaving 6 bases between them. The CDR3 covers 13 residues. CDR3 sequence reads: CASSIYTNQPQHF. In DNA, the CDR3 is TGTGCCAGTAGTATATACACTAATCAGCCCCAGCATTTT.

This clonotype was detected many times. The chain recombines TRBV4-1 with TRBJ2-5; unclear D gene. CDR1 is MGHRA, CDR2 YSYEKL, per germline. V was clipped by 0 bases and J by 5 bases, with 16 bases between them. The CDR3 totals 16 residues. The CDR3 nucleotides are TGCGCCAGCAGCCAAGAAATATCGATTAGACATGAGACCCAGTACTTC. Protein: CASSQEISIRHETQYF.

This clonotype was counted at least ten times. The chain recombines TRBV12-3 or TRBV12-4 with TRBJ1-2; no firm D call. This CDR3 has 14 amino acids. The V gene lost 11 bases and the J gene lost 8 bases, with 24 bases spanning the gap. This CDR3 is CAVAGWPIVGGYTF. The CDR3 nucleotides read TGTGCCGTGGCGGGCTGGCCCATCGTGGGCGGCTACACCTTC.

This clonotype was counted ten times or more. J is TRBJ2-3 and V is TRBV7-9; 8 bases map to TRBD2. V shed 5 bases, J shed 3 bases, and the junction held 7 bases outside the gene matches. This CDR3 comprises 15 residues. CDR1 and CDR2 (germline): SEHNR, FQNEAQ (reference sequence). The CDR3 is CASSHGGVRTDTQYF. The CDR3 DNA is TGTGCCAGCAGCCACGGGGGGGTGAGAACAGATACGCAGTATTTT.

This clonotype occurred a few times. The rearrangement joins TRBV19 to TRBJ2-3, with TRBD1 matching over 10 bases. V lost 7 bases, J lost 0 bases, and 7 bases stayed unmatched. Germline CDR1 reads LNHDA; CDR2 reads SQIVND (reference sequence). The CDR3 extends over 16 amino acids. The CDR3 region is CASKRQGAPSTDTQYF. For the CDR3, the DNA is TGTGCCAGTAAAAGACAGGGGGCGCCTAGCACAGATACGCAGTATTTT.

This clonotype appeared many times. The rearrangement joins TRBV9 to TRBJ1-1, with D possibly being TRBD1 (6 bases). Germline loops: CDR1 SGDLS, CDR2 YYNGEE. The V end lost 2 bases, the J end lost 1 base, and 15 bases lay between the germline ends. The CDR3 is made up of 16 amino acids. As DNA, the CDR3 is TGTGCCAGCAGCGTGGGGGGTGACAGGCCGAACACTGAAGCTTTCTTT. Amino acid sequence: CASSVGGDRPNTEAFF.

Many counts were recorded for this clonotype. The genes are TRBV29-1 and TRBJ1-1; 8 nucleotides line up with TRBD1. The CDR3 is 14 amino acids. Germline V gives CDR1 SQVTM, CDR2 ANQGSEA. V was pared by 4 bases and J by 0 bases, with 4 bases of the junction left unmatched. CDR3 sequence reads: CSVAQGVMNTEAFF. Here the CDR3 DNA reads TGCAGCGTTGCACAGGGGGTCATGAACACTGAAGCTTTCTTT.

This clonotype was seen at least ten times. This chain joins TRBV7-2 and TRBJ2-3; D tentatively fits TRBD1 or TRBD2 (5 bases each). V lost 11 bases and J 6 bases, leaving 12 bases between the germline ends. The germline CDR1 and CDR2 sequences are SGHTA and FQGNSA. CDR3 length: 11 residues. The CDR3 loop is CAVYWGDTQYF. Written as DNA, the CDR3 is TGTGCCGTATACTGGGGGGATACGCAGTATTTT.

This clonotype was seen many times. CDR3 sequence reads: CSAPRNALRVFRPTGELFF. CDR3 nucleotide sequence: TGCAGTGCCCCAAGGAACGCGCTCCGGGTTTTCCGTCCCACCGGGGAGCTGTTTTTT. The V and J genes are TRBV20-1 and TRBJ2-2; D ambiguous. Germline V gives CDR1 DFQATT, CDR2 SNEGSKA (reference sequence). CDR3 size: 19 residues. With 6 bases removed from V and 4 bases from J, the gap between germline ends came to 30 bases.

The chain links TRBV27 to TRBJ2-7, with D perhaps matching TRBD1 or TRBD2 (5 bases each). The CDR3 has 16 amino acids. Germline V gene data show CDR1 as MNHEY and CDR2 as SMNVEV (reference sequence). Trimming pared 2 bases from V and 1 base from J, leaving 15 bases between. CDR3: CASSLIGAASSYEQYF. CDR3 DNA sequence: TGTGCCAGCAGTTTAATCGGGGCGGCGTCTTCCTACGAGCAGTACTTC.

This chain joins TRBV6-2 or TRBV6-3 and TRBJ1-6; 7 bases align to TRBD1. The J segment lost 8 bases and the V segment lost 8 bases, leaving 9 bases of the junction unmatched. The V gene's germline CDR1 is MNHEY and CDR2 SVGEGT. The CDR3 runs 14 residues. The CDR3 nucleotides are TGTGCCAGCCTGCGACAGGGAATTCATTCACCCCTCCACTTT. Its protein is CASLRQGIHSPLHF.

The rearrangement links TRBV29-1 to TRBJ1-5, with 7 bases fitting TRBD1. The V and J ends lost 4 bases and 4 bases, in that order; junction bases with no gene match: 4. Germline assignment: CDR1 SQVTM and CDR2 ANQGSEA. CDR3 size: 13 residues. CDR3 coding DNA: TGCAGCGTTGCGTCCAGGGGGAATCAGCCCCAGCATTTT. It specifies CSVASRGNQPQHF.

This clonotype was seen many times. V and J are TRBV5-6 and TRBJ2-7; a weak D match, TRBD1 (5 bases). Germline assignment: CDR1 SGHDT and CDR2 YYEEEE. V was shortened by 4 bases and J by 0 bases, with 14 bases between the two germline ends. The CDR3 is 15 residues long. The CDR3 coding sequence is TGTGCCAGCAGCATCGGCAGGGTCAGCTCCTACGAGCAGTACTTC. Translation: CASSIGRVSSYEQYF.

This clonotype was picked up many times. This chain links TRBV14 with TRBJ2-7; D gene unclear. This CDR3 contains 13 residues. CDR1 is SGHDN, CDR2 FVKESK, per germline. Trimming cost V 0 bases and J 5 bases, with 8 bases left between them. The CDR3 reads CASSQDLGHEQYF. CDR3 nucleotide sequence: TGTGCCAGCAGCCAAGATCTAGGGCACGAGCAGTACTTC.

This clonotype was picked up many times. J is TRBJ2-7 and V is TRBV6-5; D not certain. The germline V and J ends were trimmed by 4 bases and 0 bases, with 10 bases remaining between them. Germline loops: CDR1 MNHEY, CDR2 SVGAGI. The CDR3 loop spans 14 amino acids. CDR3 protein: CASSSALHSYEQYF. The CDR3 coding sequence is TGTGCCAGCAGTTCGGCCCTCCACTCCTACGAGCAGTACTTC.

V is TRBV10-2 and J is TRBJ1-2; 8 bases fit TRBD1. Unmatched junction bases numbered 9, after V lost 8 bases and J lost 7 bases. In germline, CDR1 is WSHSY, CDR2 SAAADI. The CDR3 sequence is 13 residues long. This chain's CDR3 is CASGRGPPGGYTF. The CDR3 nucleotides are TGCGCCAGCGGCAGGGGGCCGCCCGGTGGCTACACCTTC.

V gene TRBV19 combines with J gene TRBJ1-4, with 7 bases aligning to TRBD1. The CDR3 runs 16 residues. Germline CDR1 and CDR2: LNHDA and SQIVND (reference sequence). Unmatched junction bases numbered 6, after V lost 5 bases and J lost 0 bases. As DNA, the CDR3 is TGTGCCAGTAGTGGGGGACAGCTTGCAACTAATGAAAAACTGTTTTTT. This gives the protein CASSGGQLATNEKLFF.

The V gene is TRBV29-1, the J gene TRBJ1-1, with 9 bases aligning to TRBD1. Germline V CDR1 and CDR2: SQVTM, ANQGSEA. The CDR3 sequence is 19 residues long. V dropped 4 bases and J dropped 7; count of bases not matched to a gene: 25. CDR3 region: CSVGGQSGTGIQLLDEAFF. CDR3 DNA: TGCAGCGTTGGTGGTCAGAGCGGGACAGGGATTCAGTTGTTAGATGAAGCTTTCTTT.

In the case of this clonotype: A read error may be the cause here, since a much bigger clone is one base away. This chain uses TRBV10-3 with TRBJ2-7; D not certain. Germline values: CDR1 ENHRY, CDR2 SYGVKD. The CDR3 is 15 residues long. With 0 bases removed from V and 6 bases from J, the gap between germline ends came to 15 bases. DNA for the CDR3: TGTGCCATCAGTGAGTCTGAGACATTGCTAATCGAGCAGTACTTC. It translates to CAISESETLLIEQYF.